A selection of T cell receptor beta chains follows, all from one sample in a study of Graves' ophthalmopathy and Graves' hyperthyroidism. MiXCR, applied by TCRdb to the multiplex PCR reads, yields one record per CDR3 protein. Here the sample spans about 400,000 distinct CDR3 sequences, about 18% being singletons. The sequenced sample was peripheral blood. These receptors all come from a woman aged 18-29 years with Graves' ophthalmopathy. CDR3s include the opening cysteine and the closing phenylalanine or tryptophan. The order of the fields is CDR3 DNA, CDR3 protein, V gene, J gene, clone size, D gene. A D gene is named only where the DNA matches it firmly. A row's size may be missing; if present it is once, few, many or a size class.

TGCAGCGCCACTGACAGGGTTGGAAGGACTGAAGCTTTCTTT,CSATDRVGRTEAFF,TRBV29-1,TRBJ1-1,once,TRBD1
TGTGCCAGCAGCCAGGGACAGACTTACGAGCAGTACTTC,CASSQGQTYEQYF,TRBV11-2,TRBJ2-7,many,TRBD1
TGTGCCACCAGTGAATCGGGGAACACTGAAGCTTTCTTT,CATSESGNTEAFF,TRBV24-1,TRBJ1-1,many,.
TGTGCCAGTAGTATAGGGGCCGAGACCCAGTACTTC,CASSIGAETQYF,TRBV19,TRBJ2-5,many,.
TGTGCCAGCACCACTGGCAGGGCCGCGAACACCGGGGAGCTGTTTTTT,CASTTGRAANTGELFF,TRBV12-3/TRBV12-4,TRBJ2-2,many,.
TGTGCCAGCAGCTTAGATCAGACGGTCTACGAGCAGTACTTC,CASSLDQTVYEQYF,TRBV11-2,TRBJ2-7,many,.
TGTGCCAGCAAATGGACGGGTTACAATGAGCAGTTCTTC,CASKWTGYNEQFF,TRBV28,TRBJ2-1,many,.
TGTGCCAGCAGTGTTCAGGTAGTCTCCTACGAGCAGTACTTC,CASSVQVVSYEQYF,TRBV6-1,TRBJ2-7,many,.
TGCGCCAGCAGCTTGGGACTAGCGGGGGGGAGCACCGGGGAGCTGTTTTTT,CASSLGLAGGSTGELFF,TRBV5-1,TRBJ2-2,.,TRBD2
TGTGCCAGCAGCTTTCGTCCAGGGGGTTACGAGCAGTACTTC,CASSFRPGGYEQYF,TRBV7-6,TRBJ2-7,many,TRBD1
TGCAGCGTTAAAACATCAAGGACAGGGTCAGCCAAAAACATTCAGTACTTC,CSVKTSRTGSAKNIQYF,TRBV29-1,TRBJ2-4,many,TRBD1
TGTGCCAGCAGTTACGACGAAAGCTCCTACGAGCAGTACTTC,CASSYDESSYEQYF,TRBV6-5,TRBJ2-7,.,.
TGTGCCAGCAGCTTTTCCGGTGGGGGTCCCTACGAGCAGTACTTC,CASSFSGGGPYEQYF,TRBV11-2,TRBJ2-7,many,.
TGTGCCAGCAGCCCCCTGGGACAGAAGAACACTGAAGCTTTCTTT,CASSPLGQKNTEAFF,TRBV6-2/TRBV6-3,TRBJ1-1,many,TRBD1
TGTGCCAGCAGTCCCGGGGGACTTATAGAGCAGTACTTC,CASSPGGLIEQYF,TRBV6-2/TRBV6-3,TRBJ2-7,.,.
TGTGCCAGCAGTTACCCCGGGCGGGTGGGGAGTTACGAGCAGTACTTC,CASSYPGRVGSYEQYF,TRBV6-2/TRBV6-3,TRBJ2-7,many,.
TGCAGTGCTAGTGGGCAGGGGGTCGCGGCGATTCGTTTGTATGGCTACACCTTC,CSASGQGVAAIRLYGYTF,TRBV20-1,TRBJ1-2,many,TRBD1
TGTGCCTACGCAAGAATGAGCACTGAAGCTTTCTTT,CAYARMSTEAFF,TRBV30,TRBJ1-1,.,.
TGTGCCAGCAGTTCTCCCTATCCGGGACAGGGTGGCTACACCTTC,CASSSPYPGQGGYTF,TRBV27,TRBJ1-2,.,TRBD1
TGTGCCAGTAGCATACAGATAGCCAAAAACATTCAGTACTTC,CASSIQIAKNIQYF,TRBV19,TRBJ2-4,many,.
TGTGCCAGCAGTTTGCACCAGTACACTGAAGCTTTCTTT,CASSLHQYTEAFF,TRBV11-1,TRBJ1-1,.,.
TGTGCCAGCAGTTACCCGAGAGAATATGGCTACACCTTC,CASSYPREYGYTF,TRBV6-2/TRBV6-3,TRBJ1-2,.,.
TGTGCCAGCAGTTTAACCGGGACAAGATACGAGCAGTACTTC,CASSLTGTRYEQYF,TRBV27,TRBJ2-7,many,.
TGCAGCGTTGAAAAGGCGGTCACTGAAGCTTTCTTT,CSVEKAVTEAFF,TRBV29-1,TRBJ1-1,many,.
TGTGCCAGCAGGAACCCGCGTAACAACGGGGTCAATCAGCCCCAGCATTTT,CASRNPRNNGVNQPQHF,TRBV28,TRBJ1-5,many,.
TGCAGCGTTGAGCACAGGAGCTATGGCTACACCTTC,CSVEHRSYGYTF,TRBV29-1,TRBJ1-2,.,.
TGTGCCAGCAGCGTAGAGGCGGAGTGGAACACTGAAGCTTTCTTT,CASSVEAEWNTEAFF,TRBV9,TRBJ1-1,many,.